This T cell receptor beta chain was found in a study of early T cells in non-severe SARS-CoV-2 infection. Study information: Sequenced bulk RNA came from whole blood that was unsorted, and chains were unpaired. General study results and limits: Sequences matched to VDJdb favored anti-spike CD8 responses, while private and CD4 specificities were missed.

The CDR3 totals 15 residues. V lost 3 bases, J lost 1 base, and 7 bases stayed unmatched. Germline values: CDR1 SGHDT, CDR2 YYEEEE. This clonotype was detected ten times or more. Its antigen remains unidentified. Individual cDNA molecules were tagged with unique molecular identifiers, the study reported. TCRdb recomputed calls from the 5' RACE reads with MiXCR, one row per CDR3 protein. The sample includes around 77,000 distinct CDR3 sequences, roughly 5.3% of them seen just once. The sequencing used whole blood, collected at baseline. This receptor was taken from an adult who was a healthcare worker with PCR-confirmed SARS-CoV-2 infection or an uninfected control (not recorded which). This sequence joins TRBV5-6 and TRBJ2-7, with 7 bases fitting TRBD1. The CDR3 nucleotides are TGTGCCAGCAGCTCTCTATACAGGGGATCCTACGAGCAGTACTTC. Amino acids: CASSSLYRGSYEQYF.